One sample yielded the 4 T cell receptor beta chains listed below, sequenced in a study of cytomegalovirus exposure and HLA in healthy donors. The study ran its PCR with 60 Vbeta and 13 Jbeta primers. Sequencing was performed with immunoSEQ multiplex PCR; in TCRdb, only in-frame clones are kept and a portion is missing. The data show 100,000 to 150,000 clones, 80% seen once. What was sequenced was PBMCs. The source of these receptors is a man aged 30 to 45 in good health and CMV-seronegative.

The genes are TRBV6-6 and TRBJ2-7; D might be TRBD2 (6 bases). Germline V gene data show CDR1 as MNHNY and CDR2 as SVGAGI (reference sequence). The CDR3 extends over 15 amino acids. Trimming cost V 2 bases and J 5 bases, with 16 bases left between them. The CDR3 sequence is CASSYRGTYQHEQYF. In DNA, the CDR3 is TGTGCCAGCAGTTACCGCGGGACCTATCAACACGAGCAGTACTTC.

CDR3 sequence (DNA): TGTGCCAGCAGTTTTGCCGATAGGAACGGGGCCAAAAACATTCAGTACTTC. As protein: CASSFADRNGAKNIQYF. This rearrangement joins TRBV28 to TRBJ2-4; D uncertain. V dropped 3 bases and J dropped 1 base, with 16 bases sitting between them. Germline V gene data show CDR1 as MDHEN and CDR2 as SYDVKM. The CDR3 is made up of 17 amino acids.

The chain employs TRBV7-2 and TRBJ2-3; possibly TRBD1 for D (5 bases). The CDR3 is 15 residues long. Germline CDR1 is SGHTA and CDR2 is FQGNSA. V shed 3 bases and J shed 0 bases, with 10 bases lying between them. The CDR3 loop reads CASSFRSGSTDTQYF. In nucleotides, the CDR3 is TGTGCCAGCAGCTTCCGATCAGGGAGCACAGATACGCAGTATTTT.

The table lists this clone with a few counts. J is TRBJ2-7 and V is TRBV4-1; possible D gene TRBD1, 6 bases. This CDR3 spans 14 amino acids. Germline CDR1 and CDR2: MGHRA and YSYEKL. Trimming removed 3 bases from V and 2 bases from J, with 11 bases in between. This CDR3 reads CASSHSGVTYEQYF. CDR3 in DNA: TGCGCCAGCAGCCACTCAGGGGTCACCTACGAGCAGTACTTC.